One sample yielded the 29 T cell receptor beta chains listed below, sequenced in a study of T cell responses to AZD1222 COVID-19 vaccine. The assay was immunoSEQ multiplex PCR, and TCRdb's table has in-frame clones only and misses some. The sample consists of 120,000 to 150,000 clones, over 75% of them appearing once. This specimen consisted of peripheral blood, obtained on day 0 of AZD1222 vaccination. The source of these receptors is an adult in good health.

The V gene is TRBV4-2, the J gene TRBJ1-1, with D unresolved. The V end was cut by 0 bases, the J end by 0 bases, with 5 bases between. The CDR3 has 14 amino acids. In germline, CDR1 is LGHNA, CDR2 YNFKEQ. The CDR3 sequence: CASSQERVNTEAFF. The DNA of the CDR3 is TGTGCCAGCAGCCAAGAGAGGGTGAACACTGAAGCTTTCTTT.

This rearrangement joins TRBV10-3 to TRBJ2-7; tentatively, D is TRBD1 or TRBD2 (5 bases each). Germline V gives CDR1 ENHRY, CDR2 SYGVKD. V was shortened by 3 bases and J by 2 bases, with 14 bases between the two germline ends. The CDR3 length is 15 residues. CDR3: CAISDLGRGAYEQYF. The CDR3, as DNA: TGTGCCATCAGTGATTTGGGTAGAGGGGCCTACGAGCAGTACTTC.

The CDR3, as DNA: TGCAGTGCTAGTCAGCCTAGCGGGGGCCTTTTTCACAATGAGCAGTTCTTC. Residues: CSASQPSGGLFHNEQFF. The chain carries TRBV20-1 and TRBJ2-1; 10 bases match TRBD2. The V segment lost 3 bases and the J segment 5 bases; nucleotides outside the gene matches: 13. This CDR3 is built from 17 residues. Germline CDR1 reads DFQATT; CDR2 reads SNEGSKA (reference sequence).

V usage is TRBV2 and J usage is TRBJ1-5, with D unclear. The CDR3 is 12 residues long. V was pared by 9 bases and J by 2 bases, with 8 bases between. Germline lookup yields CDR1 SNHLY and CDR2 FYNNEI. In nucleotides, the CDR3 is TGTGCCAGTACAATCGGCAATCAGCCCCAGCATTTT. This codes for CASTIGNQPQHF. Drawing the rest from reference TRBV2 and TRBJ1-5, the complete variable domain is EPEVTQTPSHQVTQMGQEVILRCVPISNHLYFYWYRQILGQKVEFLVSFYNNEISEKSEIFDDQFSVERPDGSNFTLKIRSTKLEDSAMYFCASTIGNQPQHFGDGTRLSIL.

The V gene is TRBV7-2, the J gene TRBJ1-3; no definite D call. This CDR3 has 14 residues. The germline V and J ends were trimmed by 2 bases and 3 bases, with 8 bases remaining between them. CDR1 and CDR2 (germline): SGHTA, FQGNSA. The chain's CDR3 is CASSLISFGNTIYF. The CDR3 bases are TGTGCCAGCAGCTTAATTAGCTTTGGAAACACCATATATTTT.

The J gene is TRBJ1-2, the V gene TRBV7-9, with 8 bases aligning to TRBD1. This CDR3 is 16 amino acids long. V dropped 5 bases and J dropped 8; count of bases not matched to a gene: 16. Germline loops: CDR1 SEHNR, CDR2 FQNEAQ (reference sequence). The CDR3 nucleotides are TGTGCCAGCAGCCCCCACATTGTCACAGGGGGGATCGGCTACACCTTC. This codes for CASSPHIVTGGIGYTF.

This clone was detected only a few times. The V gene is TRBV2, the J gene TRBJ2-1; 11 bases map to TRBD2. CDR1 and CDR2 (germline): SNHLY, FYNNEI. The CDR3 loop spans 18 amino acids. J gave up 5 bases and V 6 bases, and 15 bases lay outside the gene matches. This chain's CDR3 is CASSARPRLAGHDNEQFF. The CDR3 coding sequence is TGTGCCAGCAGCGCTCGCCCCCGACTAGCGGGGCATGACAATGAGCAGTTCTTC.

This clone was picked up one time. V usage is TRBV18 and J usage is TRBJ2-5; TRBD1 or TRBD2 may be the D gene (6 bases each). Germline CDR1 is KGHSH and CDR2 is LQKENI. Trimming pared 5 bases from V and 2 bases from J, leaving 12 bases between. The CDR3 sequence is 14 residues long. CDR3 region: CASSTGTLQETQYF. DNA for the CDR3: TGTGCCAGCTCAACAGGGACTTTACAAGAGACCCAGTACTTC.

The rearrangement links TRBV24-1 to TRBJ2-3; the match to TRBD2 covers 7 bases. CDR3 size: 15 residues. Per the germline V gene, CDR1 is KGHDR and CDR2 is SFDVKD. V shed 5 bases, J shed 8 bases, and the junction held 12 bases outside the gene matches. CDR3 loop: CATSVREGGGFTQYF. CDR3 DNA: TGTGCCACCAGTGTCAGAGAGGGCGGGGGTTTTACGCAGTATTTT.

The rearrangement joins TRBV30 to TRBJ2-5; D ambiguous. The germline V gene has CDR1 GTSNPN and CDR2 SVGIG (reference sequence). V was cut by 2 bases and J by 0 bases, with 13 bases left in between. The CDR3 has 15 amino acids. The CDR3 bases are TGTGCCTGGAGTCTCCCGAAAGGGAACCAAGAGACCCAGTACTTC. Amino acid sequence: CAWSLPKGNQETQYF.

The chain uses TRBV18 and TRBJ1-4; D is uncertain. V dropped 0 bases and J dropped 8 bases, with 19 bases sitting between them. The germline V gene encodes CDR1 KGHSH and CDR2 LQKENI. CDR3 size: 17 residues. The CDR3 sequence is CASSPPDGRAGGEKLFF. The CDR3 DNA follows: TGTGCCAGCTCACCACCCGATGGGCGGGCAGGTGGGGAAAAACTGTTTTTT.

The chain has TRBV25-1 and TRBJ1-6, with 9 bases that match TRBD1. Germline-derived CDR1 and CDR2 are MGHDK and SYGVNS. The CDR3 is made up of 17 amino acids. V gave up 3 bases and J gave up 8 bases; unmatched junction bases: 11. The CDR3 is CASSEGVEQGADSPLHF. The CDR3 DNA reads TGTGCCAGCAGTGAGGGGGTTGAACAGGGGGCGGATTCACCCCTCCACTTT.

This CDR3 is CASSPWDSSTDTQYF. In nucleotides, the CDR3 is TGCGCCAGCAGCCCCTGGGACTCAAGCACAGATACGCAGTATTTT. J is TRBJ2-3 and V is TRBV4-1, with D possibly matching TRBD2 (6 bases). The CDR3 is made up of 15 amino acids. Trimming stripped 4 bases from V and 0 bases from J, with 11 bases between. In germline, CDR1 is MGHRA, CDR2 YSYEKL.

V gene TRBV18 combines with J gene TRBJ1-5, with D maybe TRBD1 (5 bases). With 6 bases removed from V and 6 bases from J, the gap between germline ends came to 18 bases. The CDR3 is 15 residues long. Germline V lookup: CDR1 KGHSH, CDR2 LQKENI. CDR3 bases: TGTGCCAGCTCCCCTGGGGGGGGGTCTTCTCAGCCCCAGCATTTT. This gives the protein CASSPGGGSSQPQHF. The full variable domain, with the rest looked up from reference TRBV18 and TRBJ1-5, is NAGVMQNPRHLVRRRGQEARLRCSPMKGHSHVYWYRQLPEEGLKFMVYLQKENIIDESGMPKERFSAEFPKEGPSILRIQQVVRGDSAAYFCASSPGGGSSQPQHFGDGTRLSIL.

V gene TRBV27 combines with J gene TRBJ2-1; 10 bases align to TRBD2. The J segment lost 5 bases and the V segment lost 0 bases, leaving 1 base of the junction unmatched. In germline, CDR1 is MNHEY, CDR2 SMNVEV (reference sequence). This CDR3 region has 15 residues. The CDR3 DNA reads TGTGCCAGCAGTTTATCCCTAGCGGGAGACAATGAGCAGTTCTTC. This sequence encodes CASSLSLAGDNEQFF.

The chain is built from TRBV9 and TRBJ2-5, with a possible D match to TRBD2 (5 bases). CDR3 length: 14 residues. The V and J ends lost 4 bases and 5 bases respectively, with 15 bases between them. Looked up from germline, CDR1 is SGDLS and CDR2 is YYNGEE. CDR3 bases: TGTGCCAGCAGCCAGGACCCGGGCGGGGAGACCCAGTACTTC. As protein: CASSQDPGGETQYF.

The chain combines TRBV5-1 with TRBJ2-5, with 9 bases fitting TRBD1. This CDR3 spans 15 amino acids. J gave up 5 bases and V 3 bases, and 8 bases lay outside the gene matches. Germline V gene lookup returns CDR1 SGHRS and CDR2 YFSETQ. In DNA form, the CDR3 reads TGCGCCAGCAGCTCACCCAGGACAGGGGTTGAGACCCAGTACTTC. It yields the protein CASSSPRTGVETQYF.

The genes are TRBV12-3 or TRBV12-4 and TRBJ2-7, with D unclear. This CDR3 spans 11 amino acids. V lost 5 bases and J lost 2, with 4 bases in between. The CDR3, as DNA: TGTGCCAGCAGTACCGCCTACGAGCAGTACTTC. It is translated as CASSTAYEQYF.

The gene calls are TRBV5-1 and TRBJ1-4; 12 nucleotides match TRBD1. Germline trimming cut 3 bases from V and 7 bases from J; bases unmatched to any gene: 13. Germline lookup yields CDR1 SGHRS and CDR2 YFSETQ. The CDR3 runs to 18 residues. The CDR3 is CASSSGTGGGDRSEKLFF. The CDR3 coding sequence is TGCGCCAGCAGCTCCGGGACAGGGGGCGGCGATCGCAGTGAAAAACTGTTTTTT.

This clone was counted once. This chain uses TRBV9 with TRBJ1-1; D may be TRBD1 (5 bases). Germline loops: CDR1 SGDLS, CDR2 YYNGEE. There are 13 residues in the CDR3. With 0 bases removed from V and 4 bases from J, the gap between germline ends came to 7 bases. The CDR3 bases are TGTGCCAGCAGCGTAGGGGGGTTCACTGAAGCTTTCTTT. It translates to CASSVGGFTEAFF.

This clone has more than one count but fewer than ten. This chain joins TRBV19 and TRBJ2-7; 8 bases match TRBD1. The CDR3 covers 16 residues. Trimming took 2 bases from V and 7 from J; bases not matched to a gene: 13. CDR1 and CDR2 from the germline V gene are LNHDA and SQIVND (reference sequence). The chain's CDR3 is CASSITSWTGRGEQYF. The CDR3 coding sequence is TGTGCCAGTAGTATAACCTCCTGGACAGGGCGGGGAGAGCAGTACTTC.

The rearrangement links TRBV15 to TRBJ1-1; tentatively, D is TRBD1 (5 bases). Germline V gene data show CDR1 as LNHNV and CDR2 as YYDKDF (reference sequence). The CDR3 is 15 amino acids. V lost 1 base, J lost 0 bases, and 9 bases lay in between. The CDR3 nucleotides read TGTGCCACCAGCAGAGTCAGGGCGTTGAACACTGAAGCTTTCTTT. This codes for CATSRVRALNTEAFF.

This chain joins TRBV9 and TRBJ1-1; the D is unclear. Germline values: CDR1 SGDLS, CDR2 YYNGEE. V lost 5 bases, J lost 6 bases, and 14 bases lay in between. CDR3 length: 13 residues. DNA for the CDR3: TGTGCCAGCAGGAGGGATATCGGGGCTGAAGCTTTCTTT. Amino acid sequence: CASRRDIGAEAFF. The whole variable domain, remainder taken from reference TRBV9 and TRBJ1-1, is DSGVTQTPKHLITATGQRVTLRCSPRSGDLSVYWYQQSLDQGLQFLIQYYNGEERAKGNILERFSAQQFPDLHSELNLSSLELGDSALYFCASRRDIGAEAFFGQGTRLTVV.

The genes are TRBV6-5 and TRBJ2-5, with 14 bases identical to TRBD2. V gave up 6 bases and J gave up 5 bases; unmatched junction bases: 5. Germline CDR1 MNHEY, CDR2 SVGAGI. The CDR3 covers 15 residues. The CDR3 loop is CASRRGLAGAETQYF. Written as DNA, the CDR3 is TGTGCCAGCAGAAGGGGACTAGCGGGGGCGGAGACCCAGTACTTC.

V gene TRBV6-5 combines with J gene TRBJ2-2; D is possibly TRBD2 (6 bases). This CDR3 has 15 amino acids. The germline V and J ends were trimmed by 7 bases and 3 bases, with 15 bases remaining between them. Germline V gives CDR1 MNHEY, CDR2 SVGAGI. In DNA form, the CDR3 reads TGTGCCAGCAAAAAAGGGACTGGGGACACCGGGGAGCTGTTTTTT. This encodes CASKKGTGDTGELFF.

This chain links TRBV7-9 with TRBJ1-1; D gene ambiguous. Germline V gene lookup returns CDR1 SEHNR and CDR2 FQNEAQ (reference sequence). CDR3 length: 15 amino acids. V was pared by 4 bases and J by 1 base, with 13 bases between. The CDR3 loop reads CASSSRRVGNTEAFF. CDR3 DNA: TGTGCCAGCAGCTCGCGACGGGTTGGGAACACTGAAGCTTTCTTT.

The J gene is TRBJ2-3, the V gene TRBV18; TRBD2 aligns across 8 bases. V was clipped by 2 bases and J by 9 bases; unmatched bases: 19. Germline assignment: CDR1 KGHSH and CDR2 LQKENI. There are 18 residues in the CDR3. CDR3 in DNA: TGTGCCAGCTCACCAGCCGGGAGGGGACCCCAGCGACTTGGGACGCAGTATTTT. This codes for CASSPAGRGPQRLGTQYF.

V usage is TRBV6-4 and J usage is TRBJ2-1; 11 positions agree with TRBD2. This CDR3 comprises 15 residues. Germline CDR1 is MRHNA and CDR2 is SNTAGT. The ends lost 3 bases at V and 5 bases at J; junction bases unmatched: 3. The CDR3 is CASSELAGDHNEQFF. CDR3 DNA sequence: TGTGCCAGCAGTGAACTAGCGGGGGACCACAATGAGCAGTTCTTC.

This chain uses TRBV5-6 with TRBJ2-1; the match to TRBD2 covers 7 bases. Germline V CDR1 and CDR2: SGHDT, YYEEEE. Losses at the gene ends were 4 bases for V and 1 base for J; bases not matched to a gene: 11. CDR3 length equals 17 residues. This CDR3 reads CASSRGLTGRSYNEQFF. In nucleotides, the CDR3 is TGTGCCAGCAGCAGGGGCTTGACCGGGAGGTCCTACAATGAGCAGTTCTTC.